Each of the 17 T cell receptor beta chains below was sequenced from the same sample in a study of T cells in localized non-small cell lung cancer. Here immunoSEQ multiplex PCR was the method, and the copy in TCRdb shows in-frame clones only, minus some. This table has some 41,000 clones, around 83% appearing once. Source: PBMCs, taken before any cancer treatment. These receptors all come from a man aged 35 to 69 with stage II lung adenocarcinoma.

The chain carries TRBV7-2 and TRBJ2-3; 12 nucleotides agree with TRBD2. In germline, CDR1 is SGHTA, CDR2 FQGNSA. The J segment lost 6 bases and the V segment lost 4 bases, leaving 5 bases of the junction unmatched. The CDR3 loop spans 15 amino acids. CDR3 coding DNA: TGTGCCAGCAGCTCGGGACTAGCGGGCGTGGATACGCAGTATTTT. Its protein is CASSSGLAGVDTQYF.

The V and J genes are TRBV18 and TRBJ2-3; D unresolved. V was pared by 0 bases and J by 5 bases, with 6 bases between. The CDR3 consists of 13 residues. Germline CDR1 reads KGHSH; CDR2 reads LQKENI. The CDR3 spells CASSPPARDTQYF. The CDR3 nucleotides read TGTGCCAGCTCACCACCGGCGAGAGATACGCAGTATTTT.

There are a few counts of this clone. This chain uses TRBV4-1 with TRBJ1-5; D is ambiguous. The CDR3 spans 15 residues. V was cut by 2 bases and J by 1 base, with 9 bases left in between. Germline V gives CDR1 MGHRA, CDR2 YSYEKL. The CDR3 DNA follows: TGCGCCAGCAGCCAACCTGACGGGAGCAATCAGCCCCAGCATTTT. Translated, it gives CASSQPDGSNQPQHF.

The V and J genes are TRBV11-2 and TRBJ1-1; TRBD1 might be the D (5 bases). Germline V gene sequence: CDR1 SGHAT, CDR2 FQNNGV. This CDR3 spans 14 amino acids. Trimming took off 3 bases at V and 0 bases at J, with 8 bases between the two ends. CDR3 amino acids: CASSFGTLNTEAFF. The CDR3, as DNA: TGTGCCAGCAGCTTTGGGACTCTGAACACTGAAGCTTTCTTT.

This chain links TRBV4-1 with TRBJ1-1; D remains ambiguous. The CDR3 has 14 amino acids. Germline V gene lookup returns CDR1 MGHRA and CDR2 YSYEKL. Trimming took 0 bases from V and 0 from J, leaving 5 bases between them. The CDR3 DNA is TGCGCCAGCAGCCAAGATGCTGTGAACACTGAAGCTTTCTTT. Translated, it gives CASSQDAVNTEAFF.

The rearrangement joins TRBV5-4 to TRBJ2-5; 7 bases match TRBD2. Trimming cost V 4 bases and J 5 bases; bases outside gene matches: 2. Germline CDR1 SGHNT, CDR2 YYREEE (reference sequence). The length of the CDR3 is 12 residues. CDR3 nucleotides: TGTGCCAGCAGCCGTAGCGGGGAGACCCAGTACTTC. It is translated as CASSRSGETQYF.

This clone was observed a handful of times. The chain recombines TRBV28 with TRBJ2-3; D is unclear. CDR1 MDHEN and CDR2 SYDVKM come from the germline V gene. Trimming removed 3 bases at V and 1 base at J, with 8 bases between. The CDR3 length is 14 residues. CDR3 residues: CASSFVAGTDTQYF. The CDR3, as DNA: TGTGCCAGCAGTTTTGTGGCTGGCACAGATACGCAGTATTTT.

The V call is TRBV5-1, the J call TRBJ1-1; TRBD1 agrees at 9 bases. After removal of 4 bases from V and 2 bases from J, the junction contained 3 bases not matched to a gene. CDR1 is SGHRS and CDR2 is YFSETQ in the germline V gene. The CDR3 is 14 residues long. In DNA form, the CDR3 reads TGCGCCAGCAGCAGGGGACAGGGTAACACTGAAGCTTTCTTT. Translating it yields CASSRGQGNTEAFF.

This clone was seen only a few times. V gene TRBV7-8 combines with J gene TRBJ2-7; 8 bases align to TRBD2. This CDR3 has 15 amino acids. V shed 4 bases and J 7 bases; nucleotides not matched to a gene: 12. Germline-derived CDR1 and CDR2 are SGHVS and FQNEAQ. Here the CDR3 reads CASSSRDTREEEQYF. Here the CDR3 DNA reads TGTGCCAGCAGCTCAAGGGACACGCGGGAGGAGGAGCAGTACTTC.

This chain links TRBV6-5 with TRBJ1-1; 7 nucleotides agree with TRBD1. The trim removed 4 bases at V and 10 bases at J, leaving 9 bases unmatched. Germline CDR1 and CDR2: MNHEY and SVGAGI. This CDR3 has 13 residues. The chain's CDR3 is CASSSTLQGRAFF. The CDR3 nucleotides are TGTGCCAGCAGTTCCACGCTACAGGGGAGAGCTTTCTTT.

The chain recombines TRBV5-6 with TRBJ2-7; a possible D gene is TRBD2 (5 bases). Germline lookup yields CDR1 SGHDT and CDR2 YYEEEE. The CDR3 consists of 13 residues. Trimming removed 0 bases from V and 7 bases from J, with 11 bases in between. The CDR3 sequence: CASSLARRGEQYF. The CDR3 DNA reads TGTGCCAGCAGCTTGGCCCGGAGAGGGGAGCAGTACTTC.

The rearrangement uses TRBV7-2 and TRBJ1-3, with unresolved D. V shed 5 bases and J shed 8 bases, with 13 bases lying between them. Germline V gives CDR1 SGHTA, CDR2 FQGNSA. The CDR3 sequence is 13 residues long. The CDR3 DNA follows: TGTGCCAGCAGCCCCTCCGGTAAGGACACCATATATTTT. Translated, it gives CASSPSGKDTIYF.

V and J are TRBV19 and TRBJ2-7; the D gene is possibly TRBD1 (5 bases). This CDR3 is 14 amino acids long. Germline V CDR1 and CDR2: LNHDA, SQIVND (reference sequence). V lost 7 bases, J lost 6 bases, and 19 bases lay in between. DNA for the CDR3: TGTGCCAGTACCTTTCAATGGGGCCAAGGCGAGCAGTACTTC. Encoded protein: CASTFQWGQGEQYF.

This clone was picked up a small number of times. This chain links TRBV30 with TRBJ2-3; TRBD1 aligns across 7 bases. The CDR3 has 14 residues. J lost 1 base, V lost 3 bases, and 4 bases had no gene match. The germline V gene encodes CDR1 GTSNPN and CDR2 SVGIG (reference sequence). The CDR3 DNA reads TGTGCCTGGAGCCGACAGGGAGGCACAGATACGCAGTATTTT. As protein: CAWSRQGGTDTQYF.

The CDR3 DNA reads as TGTGCCAGCAGCCCCACCGGGACAGGGGGCAACTATGGCTACACCTTC. This encodes CASSPTGTGGNYGYTF. The chain employs TRBV11-2 and TRBJ1-2; 12 bases line up with TRBD1. The V gene end was trimmed by 5 bases and the J gene end by 2 bases; junction bases not matched to a gene: 6. This CDR3 contains 16 residues. Looked up from germline, CDR1 is SGHAT and CDR2 is FQNNGV. The variable domain in full, completed from reference TRBV11-2 and TRBJ1-2, reads EAGVAQSPRYKIIEKRQSVAFWCNPISGHATLYWYQQILGQGPKLLIQFQNNGVVDDSQLPKDRFSAERLKGVDSTLKIQPAKLEDSAVYLCASSPTGTGGNYGYTFGSGTRLTVV.

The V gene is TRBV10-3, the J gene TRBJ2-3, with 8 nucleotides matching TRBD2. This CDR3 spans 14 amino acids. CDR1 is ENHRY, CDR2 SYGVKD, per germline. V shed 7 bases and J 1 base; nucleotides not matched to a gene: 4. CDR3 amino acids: CAITGGTGTDTQYF. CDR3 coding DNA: TGTGCCATCACGGGGGGGACGGGCACAGATACGCAGTATTTT.

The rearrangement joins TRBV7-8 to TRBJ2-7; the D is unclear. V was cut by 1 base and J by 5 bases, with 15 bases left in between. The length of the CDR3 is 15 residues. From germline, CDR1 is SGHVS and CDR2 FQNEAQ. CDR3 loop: CASSLGGSGYNEQYF. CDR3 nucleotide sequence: TGTGCCAGCAGCTTAGGAGGTTCGGGTTACAACGAGCAGTACTTC. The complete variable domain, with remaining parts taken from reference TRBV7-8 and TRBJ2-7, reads GAGVSQSPRYKVAKRGQDVALRCDPISGHVSLFWYQQALGQGPEFLTYFQNEAQLDKSGLPSDRFFAERPEGSVSTLKIQRTQQEDSAVYLCASSLGGSGYNEQYFGPGTRLTVT.